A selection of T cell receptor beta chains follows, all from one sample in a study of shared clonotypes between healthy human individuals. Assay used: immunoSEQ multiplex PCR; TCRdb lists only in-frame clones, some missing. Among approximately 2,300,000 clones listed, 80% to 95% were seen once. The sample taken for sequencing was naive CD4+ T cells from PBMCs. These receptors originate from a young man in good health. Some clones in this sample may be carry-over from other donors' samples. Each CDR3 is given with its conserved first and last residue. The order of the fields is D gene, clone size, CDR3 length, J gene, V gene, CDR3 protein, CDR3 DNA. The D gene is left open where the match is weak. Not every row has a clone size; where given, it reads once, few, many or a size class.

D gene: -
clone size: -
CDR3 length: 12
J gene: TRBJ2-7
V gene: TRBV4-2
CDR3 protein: CASSPLGGEQYF
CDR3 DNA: TGTGCCAGCAGCCCCTTAGGTGGCGAGCAGTACTTC

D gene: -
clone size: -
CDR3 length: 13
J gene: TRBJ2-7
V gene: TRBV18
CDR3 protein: CASSPQGGYEQYF
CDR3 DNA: TGTGCCAGCTCCCCGCAAGGAGGCTACGAGCAGTACTTC

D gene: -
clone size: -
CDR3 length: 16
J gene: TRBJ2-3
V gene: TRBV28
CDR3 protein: CASGPTSPVSSDTQYF
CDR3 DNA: TGTGCCAGCGGACCAACTAGCCCCGTTAGTTCAGATACGCAGTATTTT

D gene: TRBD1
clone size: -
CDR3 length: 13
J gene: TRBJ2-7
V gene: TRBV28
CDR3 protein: CASSRTGFREQYF
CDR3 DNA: TGTGCCAGCAGCCGGACAGGGTTTCGCGAGCAGTACTTC

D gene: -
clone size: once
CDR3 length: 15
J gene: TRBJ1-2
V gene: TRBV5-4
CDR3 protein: CASSFLGQAYGGYTF
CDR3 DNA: TGTGCCAGCAGCTTCCTTGGACAAGCCTATGGGGGCTACACCTTC

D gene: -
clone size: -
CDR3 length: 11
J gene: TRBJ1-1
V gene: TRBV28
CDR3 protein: CASSHRWEAFF
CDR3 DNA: TGTGCCAGCAGCCACAGGTGGGAGGCTTTCTTT

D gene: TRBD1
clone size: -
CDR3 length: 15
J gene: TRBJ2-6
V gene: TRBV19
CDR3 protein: CASSMGQAGANVLTF
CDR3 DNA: TGTGCCAGTAGTATGGGACAGGCGGGGGCCAACGTCCTGACTTTC

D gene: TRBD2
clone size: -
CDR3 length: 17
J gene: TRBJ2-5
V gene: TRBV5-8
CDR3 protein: CASSLGLAGGPQETQYF
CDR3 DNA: TGTGCCAGCAGCTTGGGGCTAGCGGGAGGGCCTCAAGAGACCCAGTACTTC

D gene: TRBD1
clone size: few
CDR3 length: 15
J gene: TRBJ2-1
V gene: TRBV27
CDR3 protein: CASSPTGGVTSEQFF
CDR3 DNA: TGTGCCAGCAGTCCGACAGGGGGAGTTACATCTGAGCAGTTCTTC

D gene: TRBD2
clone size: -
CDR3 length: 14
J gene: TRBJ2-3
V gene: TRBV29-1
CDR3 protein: CSVAGLASTDTQYF
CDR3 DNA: TGCAGCGTTGCGGGACTAGCGAGCACAGATACGCAGTATTTT

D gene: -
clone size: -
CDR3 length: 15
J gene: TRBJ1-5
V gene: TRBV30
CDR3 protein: CAWSGVGTVDQPQHF
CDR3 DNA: TGTGCCTGGAGTGGTGTTGGGACCGTCGATCAGCCCCAGCATTTT

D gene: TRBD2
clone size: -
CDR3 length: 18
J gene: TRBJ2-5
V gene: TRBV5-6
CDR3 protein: CASSLGWLAGGQAETQYF
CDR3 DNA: TGTGCCAGCAGCTTGGGTTGGCTAGCGGGAGGTCAGGCTGAGACCCAGTACTTC

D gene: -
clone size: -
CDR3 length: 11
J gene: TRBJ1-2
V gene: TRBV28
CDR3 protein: CASGDNYGYTF
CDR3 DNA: TGTGCCAGCGGGGATAACTATGGCTACACCTTC

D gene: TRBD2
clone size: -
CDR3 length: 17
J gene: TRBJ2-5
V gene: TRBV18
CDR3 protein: CASSPPATAGGQETQYF
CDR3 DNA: TGTGCCAGCTCACCACCGGCTACAGCGGGAGGACAAGAGACCCAGTACTTC

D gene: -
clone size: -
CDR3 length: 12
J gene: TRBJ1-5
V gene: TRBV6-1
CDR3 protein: CASTIGVQPQHF
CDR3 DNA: TGTGCCAGCACCATAGGGGTTCAGCCCCAGCATTTT

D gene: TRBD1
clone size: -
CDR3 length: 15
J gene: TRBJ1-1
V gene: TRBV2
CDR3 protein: CASSVRTGPNTEAFF
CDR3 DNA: TGTGCCAGCAGTGTTCGGACAGGGCCGAACACTGAAGCTTTCTTT

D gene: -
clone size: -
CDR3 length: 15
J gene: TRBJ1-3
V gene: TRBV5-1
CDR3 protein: CASRVGSASGNTIYF
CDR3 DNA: TGCGCCAGCAGAGTAGGGTCCGCCTCTGGAAACACCATATATTTT